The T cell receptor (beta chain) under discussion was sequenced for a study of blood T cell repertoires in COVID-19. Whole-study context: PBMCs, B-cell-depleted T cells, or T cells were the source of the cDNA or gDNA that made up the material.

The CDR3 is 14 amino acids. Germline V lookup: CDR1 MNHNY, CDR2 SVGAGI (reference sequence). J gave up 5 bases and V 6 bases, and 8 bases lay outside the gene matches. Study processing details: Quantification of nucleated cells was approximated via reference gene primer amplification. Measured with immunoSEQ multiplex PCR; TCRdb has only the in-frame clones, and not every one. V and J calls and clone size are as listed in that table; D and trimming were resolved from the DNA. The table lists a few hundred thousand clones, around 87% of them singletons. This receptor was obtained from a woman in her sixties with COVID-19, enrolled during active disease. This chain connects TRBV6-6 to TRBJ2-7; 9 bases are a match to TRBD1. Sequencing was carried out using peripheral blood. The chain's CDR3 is CASRGQGSLHEQYF. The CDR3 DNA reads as TGTGCCAGCAGGGGACAGGGTTCTCTCCACGAGCAGTACTTC.